A single sample gave rise to the 21 T cell receptor beta chains below, sequenced in a study of blood T cell repertoires in COVID-19. Clones were read by immunoSEQ multiplex PCR, and TCRdb kept only the in-frame ones, dropping some. The sample holds about 90,000 clones, approximately 90% seen once. Sequenced: peripheral blood. These receptor sequences come from a human donor with active COVID-19. The donor label of this sample is uncertain.

This chain uses TRBV2 with TRBJ2-2; 8 bases align to TRBD1. V shed 5 bases, J shed 4 bases, and the junction held 9 bases outside the gene matches. Germline CDR1 reads SNHLY; CDR2 reads FYNNEI. The CDR3 consists of 16 residues. CDR3 sequence reads: CASSLQGAQGTGELFF. The CDR3, as DNA: TGTGCCAGCAGTCTCCAGGGGGCGCAGGGCACCGGGGAGCTGTTTTTT.

A few counts support this clone. The chain couples TRBV2 to TRBJ2-2; possible D gene TRBD2, 5 bases. The ends were cut back, 3 bases at V and 5 bases at J, with 10 bases in the middle. Germline V lookup: CDR1 SNHLY, CDR2 FYNNEI. The CDR3 is 14 residues long. The CDR3 loop reads CASSDRSGTGELFF. The CDR3 DNA is TGTGCCAGCAGTGATCGGAGCGGAACCGGGGAGCTGTTTTTT.

This chain links TRBV6-1 with TRBJ1-3; D is unresolved. Germline CDR1 MNHNS, CDR2 SASEGT. This CDR3 has 16 residues. V lost 0 bases and J lost 0, with 9 bases in between. DNA for the CDR3: TGTGCCAGCAGTGAAGCCGGGCGGGGCTCTGGAAACACCATATATTTT. Residues: CASSEAGRGSGNTIYF.

This chain joins TRBV5-1 and TRBJ1-2; D uncertain. This CDR3 is built from 13 residues. From germline, CDR1 is SGHRS and CDR2 YFSETQ. Trimming removed 5 bases at V and 4 bases at J, with 12 bases between. CDR3 DNA: TGCGCCAGCAGGCCCGACCAGGCCTATGGCTACACCTTC. It is translated as CASRPDQAYGYTF.

This rearrangement joins TRBV20-1 to TRBJ2-7, with D hard to call. Germline CDR1 is DFQATT and CDR2 is SNEGSKA (reference sequence). The CDR3 length is 10 residues. The V end was cut by 5 bases, the J end by 6 bases, with 8 bases between. The DNA for the CDR3 is TGCAGTGCTCGAAGTAGCGAGCAGTACTTC. Translation: CSARSSEQYF.

The chain is built from TRBV7-3 and TRBJ2-7, with 8 bases that match TRBD1. CDR1 and CDR2 from the germline V gene are SGHTA and FQGTGA. This CDR3 has 14 residues. Trimming cost V 5 bases and J 6 bases; bases outside gene matches: 9. This CDR3 reads CASSPTGVSSEQYF. The CDR3 DNA follows: TGTGCCAGCAGCCCGACAGGGGTCAGTTCCGAGCAGTACTTC.

This chain joins TRBV6-2 or TRBV6-3 and TRBJ2-7; TRBD1 agrees at 9 bases. Germline values: CDR1 MNHEY, CDR2 SVGEGT. The CDR3 loop spans 13 amino acids. V was pared by 5 bases and J by 3 bases, with 2 bases of the junction left unmatched. The CDR3 reads CASSTGGGYEQYF. As DNA, the CDR3 is TGTGCCAGCAGTACAGGGGGCGGCTACGAGCAGTACTTC.

The chain employs TRBV10-2 and TRBJ1-1; 7 bases align to TRBD1. Looked up from germline, CDR1 is WSHSY and CDR2 is SAAADI. Unmatched junction bases numbered 8, after V lost 5 bases and J lost 2 bases. CDR3 length equals 15 residues. For the CDR3, the DNA is TGCGCCAGCAGTTGGGTGGGACAGAAAAACACTGAAGCTTTCTTT. Translating it yields CASSWVGQKNTEAFF.

The V call is TRBV5-4, the J call TRBJ2-6; D is perhaps TRBD1 (6 bases). The V end lost 0 bases, the J end lost 2 bases, and 6 bases lay between the germline ends. The CDR3 is 15 residues long. Germline V CDR1 and CDR2: SGHNT, YYREEE (reference sequence). DNA for the CDR3: TGTGCCAGCAGCTTGGACAGGGCTGGGGCCAACGTCCTGACTTTC. Residues: CASSLDRAGANVLTF. Looking up the rest from reference TRBV5-4 and TRBJ2-6 gives the full variable domain: ETGVTQSPTHLIKTRGQQVTLRCSSQSGHNTVSWYQQALGQGPQFIFQYYREEENGRGNFPPRFSGLQFPNYSSELNVNALELDDSALYLCASSLDRAGANVLTFGAGSRLTVL.

V usage is TRBV28 and J usage is TRBJ2-1; 8 bases fit TRBD1. The germline V gene encodes CDR1 MDHEN and CDR2 SYDVKM. The CDR3 extends over 15 amino acids. J gave up 8 bases and V 3 bases, and 9 bases lay outside the gene matches. Here the CDR3 reads CASSFHRTGRDEQFF. CDR3 in DNA: TGTGCCAGCAGTTTCCACAGGACAGGGCGCGATGAGCAGTTCTTC.

The chain joins TRBV28 to TRBJ1-4; weak D call: TRBD1 (5 bases). Per germline, CDR1 MDHEN and CDR2 SYDVKM. The CDR3 is 15 amino acids. V lost 7 bases to trimming and J lost 7 bases, with 19 bases between them. CDR3 DNA sequence: TGTGCCAGCAACACCCGAAATCAGGGTCGTGAAAAACTGTTTTTT. This sequence encodes CASNTRNQGREKLFF.

The V and J genes are TRBV7-9 and TRBJ1-6; D is possibly TRBD1 (6 bases). V was pared by 3 bases and J by 9 bases, with 12 bases between. Germline V gives CDR1 SEHNR, CDR2 FQNEAQ (reference sequence). The CDR3 sequence is 14 residues long. CDR3 DNA: TGTGCCAGCAGCTTGGGTACAGGGATTTCACCCCTCCACTTT. It encodes CASSLGTGISPLHF.

The rearrangement joins TRBV27 to TRBJ1-2; the D gene is possibly TRBD1 (5 bases). V was pared by 3 bases and J by 6 bases, with 14 bases between. Germline values: CDR1 MNHEY, CDR2 SMNVEV (reference sequence). The CDR3 length is 14 residues. As DNA, the CDR3 is TGTGCCAGCAGTTTCGGCCAGGGATGGAATGGCTACACCTTC. Residues: CASSFGQGWNGYTF.

The gene calls are TRBV2 and TRBJ2-5; TRBD2 aligns across 14 bases. After removal of 7 bases from V and 4 bases from J, the junction contained 8 bases not matched to a gene. Germline V lookup: CDR1 SNHLY, CDR2 FYNNEI. The CDR3 is made up of 16 amino acids. CDR3 sequence (DNA): TGTGCCAGCACCCCGACTAGCGGGGGGGCTGGAGAGACCCAGTACTTC. This codes for CASTPTSGGAGETQYF.

The rearrangement uses TRBV19 and TRBJ1-5; D not resolved. Germline CDR1 reads LNHDA; CDR2 reads SQIVND (reference sequence). The CDR3 has 16 amino acids. Trimming removed 3 bases from V and 0 bases from J, with 12 bases in between. The CDR3 protein is CASSINQINSNQPQHF. In DNA, the CDR3 is TGTGCCAGTAGTATCAACCAGATTAATAGCAATCAGCCCCAGCATTTT.

This chain connects TRBV5-1 to TRBJ2-5, with D perhaps TRBD1 (5 bases). Per the germline V gene, CDR1 is SGHRS and CDR2 is YFSETQ. The CDR3 is made up of 16 amino acids. The ends were cut back, 0 bases at V and 5 bases at J, with 17 bases in the middle. CDR3 residues: CASSLVGQIGAETQYF. The CDR3 bases are TGCGCCAGCAGCTTGGTGGGTCAGATAGGGGCCGAGACCCAGTACTTC.

The chain recombines TRBV19 with TRBJ2-2, with 9 bases that match TRBD2. Looked up from germline, CDR1 is LNHDA and CDR2 is SQIVND (reference sequence). The CDR3 sequence is 16 residues long. V lost 3 bases and J lost 2; bases outside the gene matches: 4. The CDR3 here is CASSMSGGLNTGELFF. CDR3 nucleotide sequence: TGTGCCAGTAGTATGAGCGGGGGGTTAAACACCGGGGAGCTGTTTTTT.

V is TRBV19 and J is TRBJ1-1, with a tentative D call TRBD1 (6 bases). Germline V gives CDR1 LNHDA, CDR2 SQIVND (reference sequence). V dropped 9 bases and J dropped 5 bases, with 16 bases sitting between them. CDR3 length: 13 amino acids. CDR3 DNA: TGTGCCAGCGGACAGCACCGGGGAACTGAAGCTTTCTTT. Translation: CASGQHRGTEAFF.

The table lists this clone with a count of one. The rearrangement uses TRBV7-2 and TRBJ2-5; 14 bases agree with TRBD2. CDR3 length: 19 residues. V gave up 3 bases and J gave up 5 bases; unmatched junction bases: 14. CDR1 is SGHTA, CDR2 FQGNSA, per germline. CDR3 in DNA: TGTGCCAGCAGCTTCCTAGGACTAGCGGGGGGCGGAGTAGAGGAGACCCAGTACTTC. It yields the protein CASSFLGLAGGGVEETQYF. The variable domain in full, with the rest retrieved from reference TRBV7-2 and TRBJ2-5, is GAGVSQSPSNKVTEKGKDVELRCDPISGHTALYWYRQSLGQGLEFLIYFQGNSAPDKSGLPSDRFSAERTGGSVSTLTIQRTQQEDSAVYLCASSFLGLAGGGVEETQYFGPGTRLLVL.

The chain uses TRBV27 and TRBJ2-1; TRBD2 matches 16 bases. The CDR3 runs 16 residues. Germline assignment: CDR1 MNHEY and CDR2 SMNVEV (reference sequence). The J segment lost 7 bases and the V segment lost 6 bases, leaving 6 bases of the junction unmatched. CDR3 sequence reads: CASRKGTSGGVNEQFF. Written as DNA, the CDR3 is TGTGCCAGCAGGAAGGGGACTAGCGGGGGGGTAAATGAGCAGTTCTTC.

The chain is built from TRBV5-6 and TRBJ2-7; TRBD1 might be the D (6 bases). The CDR3 has 14 amino acids. V was shortened by 4 bases and J by 7 bases, with 18 bases between the two germline ends. Looked up from germline, CDR1 is SGHDT and CDR2 is YYEEEE. CDR3: CASSMDRRTEEQYF. In DNA, the CDR3 is TGTGCCAGCAGCATGGACAGAAGAACTGAGGAGCAGTACTTC.